A selection of T cell receptor beta chains follows, all from one sample in a study of blood T cell repertoires in COVID-19. Produced via immunoSEQ multiplex PCR; TCRdb's table is partial and in-frame only. The sample records approximately 120,000 clones, about 84% being singletons. The sequencing input was peripheral blood. The receptors originated from a human donor in a cohort sampled during active COVID-19. CDR3s include the opening cysteine and the closing phenylalanine or tryptophan. The D gene is left open where the match is weak. The listing skips clone size in some rows; elsewhere it reads once, few, many or a size class.

- | TRBJ2-1 | TRBV5-5 | - | CASSPEGPHSSSYNEQFF | TGTGCCAGCAGCCCGGAGGGCCCTCACTCGAGCTCCTACAATGAGCAGTTCTTC
- | TRBJ1-3 | TRBV6-6 | - | CASSSAGQGNTIYF | TGTGCCAGCAGTTCAGCAGGACAAGGAAACACCATATATTTT
- | TRBJ2-1 | TRBV6-5 | - | CASRGGPNNNEQFF | TGTGCCAGCAGGGGGGGACCGAACAACAATGAGCAGTTCTTC
- | TRBJ2-3 | TRBV29-1 | - | CSVSQNTDTQYF | TGCAGCGTTTCACAAAACACAGATACGCAGTATTTT
- | TRBJ2-7 | TRBV5-1 | TRBD1 | CASSLAGTGGKEVEQYF | TGCGCCAGCAGCTTGGCCGGCACAGGGGGCAAGGAGGTCGAGCAGTACTTC
- | TRBJ2-1 | TRBV28 | TRBD2 | CASRGLASSGNEQFF | TGTGCCAGCAGAGGACTAGCGTCGAGTGGCAATGAGCAGTTCTTC
- | TRBJ1-3 | TRBV28 | TRBD1 | CASSLRGTAGNTIYF | TGTGCCAGCAGTTTAAGGGGGACAGCTGGAAACACCATATATTTT
- | TRBJ2-1 | TRBV29-1 | TRBD1 | CSVAGTGGSYNEQFF | TGCAGCGTGGCGGGCACAGGGGGCTCCTACAATGAGCAGTTCTTC
once | TRBJ2-7 | TRBV27 | TRBD2 | CASSPLTSGSYYEQYF | TGTGCCAGCAGTCCACTGACTAGCGGGAGTTATTACGAGCAGTACTTC
- | TRBJ2-5 | TRBV14 | TRBD2 | CASSQRYGRREETQYF | TGTGCCAGCAGCCAACGATACGGGAGGCGAGAAGAGACCCAGTACTTC
- | TRBJ2-7 | TRBV6-2/TRBV6-3 | TRBD2 | CASSPSGQLAVTYEQYF | TGTGCCAGCAGTCCGTCTGGGCAACTAGCGGTAACCTACGAGCAGTACTTC
- | TRBJ1-3 | TRBV7-9 | - | CASTATGAGNTIYF | TGTGCCAGCACCGCAACGGGGGCTGGAAACACCATATATTTT
- | TRBJ2-2 | TRBV3-1/TRBV3-2 | TRBD1 | CASSHRQGLNTGELFF | TGTGCCAGCAGCCATCGACAGGGCCTAAACACCGGGGAGCTGTTTTTT
- | TRBJ2-5 | TRBV5-1 | - | CASSSQLLVTQETQYF | TGCGCCAGCAGTTCCCAGTTGTTGGTTACCCAAGAGACCCAGTACTTC
- | TRBJ2-6 | TRBV6-4 | - | CASAPDSSGANVLTF | TGTGCCAGCGCTCCTGACAGCTCTGGGGCCAACGTCCTGACTTTC
- | TRBJ1-1 | TRBV6-5 | TRBD1 | CASSYTGQGNTEAFF | TGTGCCAGCAGTTACACTGGACAGGGGAACACTGAAGCTTTCTTT
- | TRBJ1-2 | TRBV3-1/TRBV3-2 | TRBD1 | CASSQIGTGGYGYTF | TGTGCCAGCAGCCAAATCGGGACAGGGGGTTATGGCTACACCTTC
- | TRBJ2-1 | TRBV4-3 | - | CASSQGAGPLGDEQFF | TGCGCCAGCAGCCAAGGCGCCGGGCCCCTGGGAGATGAGCAGTTCTTC
once | TRBJ2-5 | TRBV3-1/TRBV3-2 | TRBD2 | CASSSRLAGGRNVGETQYF | TGTGCCAGCAGCTCCCGACTAGCGGGAGGAAGGAATGTGGGAGAGACCCAGTACTTC
- | TRBJ2-2 | TRBV6-4 | TRBD2 | CASSDSPGLAGNTGELFF | TGTGCCAGCAGTGACTCACCGGGACTAGCGGGGAACACCGGGGAGCTGTTTTTT
- | TRBJ2-7 | TRBV6-5 | - | CASWGELLGEQYF | TGTGCCAGCTGGGGGGAATTGCTAGGCGAGCAGTACTTC
- | TRBJ2-6 | TRBV7-8 | - | CASSLVAGSSGANVLTF | TGTGCCAGCAGCTTAGTCGCGGGTAGCTCTGGGGCCAACGTCCTGACTTTC
- | TRBJ2-3 | TRBV27 | TRBD2 | CASIPKATSENTDTQYF | TGTGCCAGCATCCCTAAAGCGACTAGCGAGAACACAGATACGCAGTATTTT
- | TRBJ2-1 | TRBV6-5 | TRBD2 | CASSLAGVGDNEQFF | TGTGCCAGCAGTTTAGCGGGAGTGGGGGACAATGAGCAGTTCTTC
- | TRBJ2-5 | TRBV21-1 | - | CASRKIVDRGVKETQYF | TGTGCCAGCAGGAAAATCGTGGACAGGGGGGTGAAAGAGACCCAGTACTTC